One and the same sample provided the 26 T cell receptor beta chains below, sequenced in a study of human T cells and chemical hapten exposure. Documented time point: patch test 3, about 24 weeks after DPC sensitization. Treatment specified: therapeutic diphenylcyclopropenone sensitization with weekly scalp DPC. TCRdb reprocessed the RACE reads via MiXCR and lists one record per CDR3 protein. Of about 120,000 distinct CDR3 sequences listed, about 11% are singletons. This specimen was whole blood, taken in connection with sensitization to the hapten diphenylcyclopropenone (DPC). These receptors originate from a woman in her fifties or sixties with alopecia areata. Some clones in this sample may be carry-over from other donors' samples.

This clonotype was counted a few times. The gene calls are TRBV7-9 and TRBJ1-1; D not resolved. Looked up from germline, CDR1 is SEHNR and CDR2 is FQNEAQ (reference sequence). Trimming cost V 5 bases and J 7 bases, with 14 bases left between them. There are 13 residues in the CDR3. The CDR3 coding sequence is TGTGCCAGCAGCCCCCCGGGAGCGGGTGAAGCTTTCTTT. Its translation is CASSPPGAGEAFF.

This clonotype was recorded at least ten times. The chain uses TRBV28 and TRBJ1-1; D is uncertain. Germline loops: CDR1 MDHEN, CDR2 SYDVKM. CDR3 length: 11 amino acids. Trimming removed 8 bases from V and 8 bases from J, with 12 bases in between. Written as DNA, the CDR3 is TGTGCCAGCGTGTACGTGGGGGAAGCTTTCTTT. Translated: CASVYVGEAFF.

V gene TRBV7-2 combines with J gene TRBJ2-7; TRBD2 is a possible D gene (5 bases). CDR1 is SGHTA, CDR2 FQGNSA, per germline. V was pared by 4 bases and J by 3 bases, with 13 bases between. The length of the CDR3 is 14 residues. The CDR3: CASSSGLGYYEQYF. The CDR3 bases are TGTGCCAGCAGCTCGGGGTTAGGGTACTACGAGCAGTACTTC. Full variable domain (remainder filled in from reference TRBV7-2 and TRBJ2-7): GAGVSQSPSNKVTEKGKDVELRCDPISGHTALYWYRQSLGQGLEFLIYFQGNSAPDKSGLPSDRFSAERTGGSVSTLTIQRTQQEDSAVYLCASSSGLGYYEQYFGPGTRLTVT.

Remarks on this clonotype: An end of the junction differs from the germline gene, which may be a read error. The chain employs TRBV11-3 and TRBJ2-7; 7 bases match TRBD2. The CDR3 spans 17 residues. Germline V gene lookup returns CDR1 SGHNT and CDR2 YENEEA. CDR3 sequence (DNA): TGTGCCAGCAGCTTAGGGGGAGGGAAGGACATCTCCGACGAGCAGTACTTC. Its protein product is CASSLGGGKDISDEQYF.

This clonotype has just a few counts. The J gene is TRBJ2-2, the V gene TRBV2; D perhaps matches TRBD2 (6 bases). Per the germline V gene, CDR1 is SNHLY and CDR2 is FYNNEI. V was clipped by 5 bases and J by 1 base, with 20 bases between them. This CDR3 has 18 amino acids. CDR3 protein: CASSRRARGALNTGELFF. Written as DNA, the CDR3 is TGTGCCAGCAGTCGACGGGCGCGCGGGGCTCTGAACACCGGGGAGCTGTTTTTT.

In this sample, this clonotype turned up a few times. This rearrangement joins TRBV2 to TRBJ2-5, with D unclear. CDR3 length equals 13 residues. CDR1 is SNHLY and CDR2 is FYNNEI in the germline V gene. With 1 base removed from V and 3 bases from J, the gap between germline ends came to 6 bases. CDR3 in amino acids: CASSEGDEETQYF. The CDR3 nucleotides are TGTGCCAGCAGTGAAGGGGATGAAGAGACCCAGTACTTC.

The sample holds a few counts of this clonotype. J is TRBJ1-5 and V is TRBV6-6; D perhaps matches TRBD1 (5 bases). Trimming took off 7 bases at V and 1 base at J, with 14 bases between the two ends. CDR1 MNHNY and CDR2 SVGAGI come from the germline V gene (reference sequence). The CDR3 runs 15 residues. The CDR3 reads CASTAGRDSNQPQHF. CDR3 DNA: TGTGCCAGCACCGCGGGAAGGGACAGCAATCAGCCCCAGCATTTT.

The chain links TRBV29-1 to TRBJ1-5, with a weak D call TRBD1 (6 bases). The CDR3 loop spans 13 amino acids. V was cut by 6 bases and J by 7 bases, with 16 bases left in between. CDR1 and CDR2 (germline): SQVTM, ANQGSEA. The chain's CDR3 is CSVARGERQPQHF. Written as DNA, the CDR3 is TGCAGCGTAGCAAGGGGGGAAAGGCAGCCCCAGCATTTT.

In its sample, this clonotype was seen once. The chain combines TRBV29-1 with TRBJ2-1; the D is unclear. This CDR3 is 13 amino acids long. Germline CDR1 is SQVTM and CDR2 is ANQGSEA. The V end was cut by 3 bases, the J end by 3 bases, with 9 bases between. The CDR3 sequence: CSVEQRYYNEQFF. DNA of the CDR3: TGCAGCGTTGAGCAGAGATACTACAATGAGCAGTTCTTC.

The V gene is TRBV6-1, the J gene TRBJ1-3; the D gene is possibly TRBD1 (5 bases). V was pared by 6 bases and J by 4 bases, with 13 bases between. Per germline, CDR1 MNHNS and CDR2 SASEGT. The CDR3 sequence is 14 residues long. In nucleotides, the CDR3 is TGTGCCAGCAGATTAGTAGGGGCAGGAAACACCATATATTTT. It yields the protein CASRLVGAGNTIYF.

This chain joins TRBV4-2 and TRBJ2-2, with D maybe TRBD2 (5 bases). CDR3 size: 18 residues. Trimming shortened V by 4 bases and J by 1 base, and 19 bases separated the two germline ends. Germline-derived CDR1 and CDR2 are LGHNA and YNFKEQ. The CDR3 loop is CASSLTPAAALNTGELFF. CDR3 bases: TGTGCCAGCAGCCTCACCCCCGCAGCGGCCTTGAACACCGGGGAGCTGTTTTTT.

The V gene is TRBV12-3 or TRBV12-4, the J gene TRBJ2-1; either TRBD1 or TRBD2 may fit D (5 bases each). The V end lost 6 bases, the J end lost 9 bases, and 12 bases lay between the germline ends. The CDR3 has 12 residues. In nucleotides, the CDR3 is TGTGCCAGCAGGGGGACCCTAGGTGAGCAGTTCTTC. It yields the protein CASRGTLGEQFF.

Turning to this clonotype: The junction differs from germline at one of its ends, possibly a read error. The chain combines TRBV5-1 with TRBJ2-3; D may match TRBD1 or TRBD2 (5 bases each). The CDR3 sequence is 15 residues long. The germline V gene encodes CDR1 SGHRS and CDR2 YFSETQ. CDR3 sequence (DNA): TGCGCCAGCAGCCCGACCGGGGCTGGCACAGATAGGCAGTATTTT. Translation gives CASSPTGAGTDRQYF.

The V gene is TRBV29-1, the J gene TRBJ1-4; TRBD1 might be the D (6 bases). Germline V gives CDR1 SQVTM, CDR2 ANQGSEA. The CDR3 extends over 12 amino acids. The V gene lost 7 bases and the J gene lost 8 bases, with 14 bases spanning the gap. The CDR3 nucleotides are TGCAGCGCTCAGGGGCAAGGGGAAAAACTGTTTTTT. Protein product: CSAQGQGEKLFF.

In this sample, this clonotype turned up a few times. J is TRBJ1-1 and V is TRBV25-1; no firm D call. The CDR3 runs 16 residues. The germline CDR1 and CDR2 sequences are MGHDK and SYGVNS. The V gene lost 2 bases and the J gene lost 0 bases, with 13 bases spanning the gap. The CDR3 DNA follows: TGTGCCAGCAGTGAAGTGGGAGGATCGATGAACACTGAAGCTTTCTTT. This sequence encodes CASSEVGGSMNTEAFF.

V gene TRBV15 combines with J gene TRBJ1-1; 12 nucleotides match TRBD1. The CDR3 runs 15 residues. Trimming cost V 6 bases and J 4 bases; bases outside gene matches: 6. The germline gives CDR1 LNHNV, CDR2 YYDKDF (reference sequence). For the CDR3, the DNA is TGTGCCACCAGGAGGGACAGGGGGCAGAGCACTGAAGCTTTCTTT. Translation gives CATRRDRGQSTEAFF.

This clonotype was recorded at least ten times. The V call is TRBV12-3 or TRBV12-4, the J call TRBJ2-7; 9 positions match TRBD1. Losses at the gene ends were 5 bases for V and 3 bases for J; bases not matched to a gene: 5. This CDR3 is built from 14 residues. CDR3: CASSGSDRGYEQYF. CDR3 bases: TGTGCCAGCAGTGGGTCGGACAGGGGCTACGAGCAGTACTTC.

This clonotype was seen many times. The gene calls are TRBV9 and TRBJ2-1; 8 bases are a match to TRBD2. In germline, CDR1 is SGDLS, CDR2 YYNGEE. The CDR3 extends over 15 amino acids. V trimming: 4 bases; J trimming: 4 bases; junction bases outside the gene matches: 7. The CDR3 is CASSSRLATYNEQFF. The CDR3 bases are TGTGCCAGCAGCTCGCGACTAGCGACTTACAATGAGCAGTTCTTC.

V and J are TRBV20-1 and TRBJ1-5, with D possibly TRBD1 on 6 matching bases. The CDR3 extends over 13 amino acids. Trimming shortened V by 3 bases and J by 6 bases, and 12 bases separated the two germline ends. Per germline, CDR1 DFQATT and CDR2 SNEGSKA (reference sequence). The CDR3 reads CSARDRGAQPQHF. The CDR3 DNA is TGCAGTGCTAGGGACCGGGGGGCTCAGCCCCAGCATTTT.

The rearrangement uses TRBV9 and TRBJ2-1, with TRBD1 matching 10 bases. After removal of 3 bases from V and 9 bases from J, the junction contained 15 bases not matched to a gene. The V gene's germline CDR1 is SGDLS and CDR2 YYNGEE. The CDR3 runs to 17 residues. CDR3: CASSEIPGQGRSGEQFF. The CDR3 DNA follows: TGTGCCAGCAGCGAAATACCGGGACAGGGGAGATCGGGTGAGCAGTTCTTC.

This clonotype was recorded at least ten times. The V and J genes are TRBV6-5 and TRBJ1-5; D is ambiguous. Germline V gene data show CDR1 as MNHEY and CDR2 as SVGAGI. The CDR3 runs to 13 residues. The V end lost 6 bases, the J end lost 6 bases, and 12 bases lay between the germline ends. This CDR3 reads CASRTGLGQPQHF. In nucleotides, the CDR3 is TGTGCCAGCAGGACCGGGTTGGGTCAGCCCCAGCATTTT.

This clonotype occurred once. One base away lies a much larger clone, so this may be a sequencing read error. The chain has TRBV28 and TRBJ2-1, with D possibly matching TRBD2 (5 bases). CDR3 length: 14 residues. Germline CDR1 is MDHEN and CDR2 is SYDVKM. V was shortened by 6 bases and J by 12 bases, with 21 bases between the two germline ends. CDR3 protein: CASRPGPGVWGQFF. Here the CDR3 DNA reads TGTGCCAGCAGGCCGGGCCCCGGGGTTTGGGGGCAGTTCTTC.

Ten or more counts support this clonotype. The rearrangement joins TRBV27 to TRBJ1-1, with 9 bases aligning to TRBD1. CDR1 MNHEY and CDR2 SMNVEV come from the germline V gene (reference sequence). The V gene end was trimmed by 5 bases and the J gene end by 5 bases; junction bases not matched to a gene: 3. This CDR3 comprises 13 residues. The CDR3: CASSGTGRTEAFF. For the CDR3, the DNA is TGTGCCAGCAGTGGGACAGGGAGAACTGAAGCTTTCTTT.

This clonotype appeared a few times. This chain connects TRBV4-3 to TRBJ1-2, with 7 nucleotides matching TRBD1. Trimming removed 1 base from V and 5 bases from J; junction bases left unmatched: 7. The length of the CDR3 is 15 residues. CDR1 and CDR2 from the germline V gene are LGHNA and YSLEER. DNA for the CDR3: TGCGCCAGCAGCCAAGTGCGCCAGGGGGGTTATGGCTACACCTTC. It translates to CASSQVRQGGYGYTF.

This clonotype occurred many times. The rearrangement links TRBV15 to TRBJ2-1; no reliable D call. This CDR3 has 12 amino acids. V was trimmed by 5 bases and J by 4 bases, leaving 6 bases between them. CDR1 is LNHNV, CDR2 YYDKDF, per germline (reference sequence). CDR3 DNA: TGTGCCACCAGCGCTGGGTACAATGAGCAGTTCTTC. Translation gives CATSAGYNEQFF.

This clonotype was counted ten times or more. V gene TRBV12-3 or TRBV12-4 combines with J gene TRBJ1-4; perhaps TRBD1 as D (6 bases). The CDR3 spans 15 residues. V shed 4 bases and J shed 5 bases, with 14 bases lying between them. The CDR3 nucleotides read TGTGCCAGCAGTTCCCCAGGGACATCCAATGAAAAACTGTTTTTT. Its translation is CASSSPGTSNEKLFF.